This is a list of T cell receptor beta chains from one sample in a study of blood T cell repertoires in COVID-19. Profiled with immunoSEQ multiplex PCR; TCRdb holds only in-frame clones, not every one. The top ten hold about 13% of the sample, which has about 220,000 clones, 80% seen once. Specimen: peripheral blood. The receptors were sampled from a human donor in a cohort sampled during active COVID-19. Each CDR3 is given with its conserved first and last residue. Fields, in order: J gene, D gene, V gene, clone size, CDR3 protein, CDR3 DNA. The D gene is left open where the match is weak. Not every row has a clone size; where given, it reads once, few, many or a size class.

>TRBJ1-3|-|TRBV7-9|-
CASSSLRGSGNTIYF
TGTGCCAGCAGCTCTTTAAGGGGATCTGGAAACACCATATATTTT
>TRBJ1-2|TRBD1|TRBV5-4|-
CASSGRGQGYTF
TGTGCCAGCAGCGGCAGGGGGCAAGGCTACACCTTC
>TRBJ1-1|-|TRBV19|-
CASSILGGARGPNTEAFF
TGTGCCAGTAGTATACTTGGCGGGGCCCGTGGGCCGAACACTGAAGCTTTCTTT
>TRBJ1-2|-|TRBV5-1|few
CASSPQGTNYGYTF
TGCGCCAGCAGCCCACAGGGCACTAACTATGGCTACACCTTC
>TRBJ1-6|-|TRBV14|medium-sized
CASSHQPTNSPLHF
TGTGCCAGCAGCCATCAACCGACAAATTCACCCCTCCACTTT
>TRBJ2-7|TRBD1|TRBV28|-
CASSGGQGVLGQYF
TGTGCCAGCAGTGGGGGACAGGGGGTTCTCGGGCAGTACTTC
>TRBJ2-1|TRBD2|TRBV6-5|once
CASAAGENNEQFF
TGTGCCAGTGCAGCGGGAGAGAACAATGAGCAGTTCTTC
>TRBJ1-6|-|TRBV19|few
CASSKDRSSYNSPLHF
TGTGCCAGTAGTAAGGACAGAAGCTCCTATAATTCACCCCTCCACTTT
>TRBJ1-6|-|TRBV13|-
CASSLVRGNSPLHF
TGTGCCAGCAGCTTAGTGAGGGGGAATTCACCCCTCCACTTT
>TRBJ1-5|TRBD1|TRBV28|many
CASSLRARGRRGPGNQPQHF
TGTGCCAGCAGTTTAAGGGCTAGGGGGCGCAGAGGTCCGGGCAATCAGCCCCAGCATTTT
>TRBJ2-1|-|TRBV15|-
CATRRGGTYNEQFF
TGTGCCACCCGTCGTGGCGGAACCTACAATGAGCAGTTCTTC
>TRBJ1-3|-|TRBV18|-
CASSPPGAGTGNTIYF
TGTGCCAGCTCACCACCGGGGGCAGGGACTGGAAACACCATATATTTT
>TRBJ2-5|TRBD2|TRBV30|-
CAWSRGVGEETQYF
TGTGCCTGGAGTCGGGGGGTGGGGGAAGAGACCCAGTACTTC
>TRBJ2-1|-|TRBV6-5|-
CASKTGILGNEQFF
TGTGCCAGCAAAACAGGAATTCTGGGGAATGAGCAGTTCTTC
>TRBJ1-1|-|TRBV5-5|-
CASSPTEMNTEAFF
TGTGCCAGCAGCCCTACAGAGATGAACACTGAAGCTTTCTTT
>TRBJ2-1|-|TRBV28|-
CASSSHEGVRYNEQFF
TGTGCCAGCAGTTCCCACGAGGGGGTCAGATACAATGAGCAGTTCTTC
>TRBJ1-2|-|TRBV18|-
CASSPPERELYGYTF
TGTGCCAGCTCACCACCGGAACGGGAACTCTATGGCTACACCTTC
>TRBJ2-1|TRBD2|TRBV6-5|-
CASRRGTSGYNEQFF
TGTGCCAGCAGAAGGGGGACTAGCGGATACAATGAGCAGTTCTTC
>TRBJ1-1|TRBD1|TRBV7-9|-
CASSPWDREGAFF
TGTGCCAGCAGCCCCTGGGACAGGGAGGGAGCTTTCTTT
>TRBJ2-1|-|TRBV7-3|-
CASSLSGGDYNEQFF
TGTGCCAGCAGCTTAAGCGGGGGCGATTACAATGAGCAGTTCTTC
>TRBJ2-1|-|TRBV19|-
CASSMGLALGEQFF
TGTGCCAGTAGTATGGGTTTAGCCCTCGGTGAGCAGTTCTTC
>TRBJ2-3|TRBD2|TRBV27|once
CASRERGNVGDTQYF
TGTGCCAGCAGGGAGCGGGGGAATGTGGGAGATACGCAGTATTTT
>TRBJ1-2|TRBD1|TRBV7-8|-
CASSLTPGQASYGYTF
TGTGCCAGCAGCCTGACTCCGGGACAGGCAAGCTATGGCTACACCTTC
>TRBJ1-2|-|TRBV5-1|once
CASSLAGYYGYTF
TGCGCCAGCAGCTTGGCCGGGTACTATGGCTACACCTTC
>TRBJ1-4|-|TRBV2|-
CASIYRRATNEKLFF
TGTGCCAGCATTTACAGGAGGGCGACTAATGAAAAACTGTTTTTT
>TRBJ1-5|-|TRBV5-8|-
CASSLESPFQPQHF
TGTGCCAGCAGCTTGGAATCCCCATTTCAGCCCCAGCATTTT
>TRBJ2-7|-|TRBV19|-
CAGLTERSEEQYF
TGTGCCGGCCTGACGGAGAGGTCTGAAGAGCAGTACTTC
>TRBJ2-5|-|TRBV4-2|-
CASSQGGTEETQYF
TGTGCCAGCAGCCAAGGCGGGACAGAAGAGACCCAGTACTTC
>TRBJ2-7|-|TRBV19|-
CASSSATGYEQYF
TGTGCCAGTAGTTCCGCGACTGGCTACGAGCAGTACTTC
>TRBJ1-2|-|TRBV28|-
CAGGTGNYGYTF
TGTGCGGGGGGTACCGGAAACTATGGCTACACCTTC
>TRBJ1-4|TRBD1|TRBV6-5|-
CASRDREGKLFF
TGTGCCAGTAGGGACAGGGAGGGAAAACTGTTTTTT
>TRBJ2-7|TRBD2|TRBV7-2|few
CASSRTSGPYEQYF
TGTGCCAGCAGCCGCACTAGCGGCCCCTACGAGCAGTACTTC
>TRBJ1-5|TRBD1|TRBV18|-
CASSPGTGWYGPQHF
TGTGCCAGCTCACCAGGGACAGGATGGTATGGGCCCCAGCATTTT
>TRBJ1-4|-|TRBV28|once
CASSRSGSGVEKLFF
TGTGCCAGCAGTCGATCCGGGTCTGGAGTTGAAAAACTGTTTTTT
>TRBJ2-1|-|TRBV11-2|once
CASSLDRRGNEQFF
TGTGCCAGCTCCTTAGATAGGAGGGGAAATGAGCAGTTCTTC
>TRBJ2-3|TRBD1|TRBV4-2|-
CASSQDYRGPTDTQYF
TGTGCCAGCAGCCAAGATTACAGGGGGCCCACAGATACGCAGTATTTT
>TRBJ1-1|TRBD1|TRBV28|-
CASSTDRDRDAFF
TGTGCCAGCAGTACGGACCGGGACAGGGACGCTTTCTTT
>TRBJ2-1|-|TRBV11-2|-
CASSLSRLANEQFF
TGTGCCAGCAGCTTATCGCGTCTTGCCAATGAGCAGTTCTTC
>TRBJ1-2|TRBD1|TRBV29-1|-
CSTGQGKSMHGYTF
TGCAGCACAGGACAGGGAAAATCCATGCACGGCTACACCTTC
>TRBJ1-1|TRBD1|TRBV6-6|-
CASRPGDRYYTEAFF
TGTGCCAGCAGACCAGGGGACAGGTACTACACTGAAGCTTTCTTT
>TRBJ2-1|TRBD2|TRBV27|-
CASSSGGGPYNEQFF
TGTGCCAGCAGTTCCGGGGGGGGCCCATACAATGAGCAGTTCTTC
>TRBJ1-5|TRBD1|TRBV19|-
CASRQGAGIPGPQHF
TGTGCCAGTAGGCAGGGGGCGGGTATTCCTGGGCCCCAGCATTTT
>TRBJ2-3|TRBD1|TRBV10-3|-
CAIRLQGEVTDTQYF
TGTGCCATCAGGTTACAGGGGGAAGTCACAGATACGCAGTATTTT
>TRBJ2-5|-|TRBV6-5|-
CASSYSAPSVAQYF
TGTGCCAGCAGTTACTCCGCCCCGTCGGTGGCCCAGTACTTC
>TRBJ1-5|TRBD1|TRBV19|-
CASRGTGRDNQPQHF
TGTGCCAGTAGGGGGACAGGGAGAGACAATCAGCCCCAGCATTTT
>TRBJ2-2|TRBD2|TRBV6-6|-
CASSWEGLDTGELFF
TGTGCCAGCAGTTGGGAGGGGTTGGACACCGGGGAGCTGTTTTTT
>TRBJ2-2|-|TRBV5-1|-
CASSLADSGGELFF
TGCGCCAGCAGCTTGGCCGATTCAGGCGGGGAGCTGTTTTTT